The 18 T cell receptor beta chains given below trace back to one sample, sequenced in a study of lymphopenia after photon versus proton radiotherapy. Data came from immunoSEQ multiplex PCR; TCRdb stores just in-frame clones and leaves some out. The table lists 6,000 to 9,500 clones, more than 65% of them singletons. The sequenced sample was peripheral blood, obtained from a patient treated with photon-based radiotherapy. Receptor source: a man aged 30 to 39 with gastric cancer.

The rearrangement links TRBV11-3 to TRBJ2-7, with TRBD1 matching 10 bases. Germline V gene lookup returns CDR1 SGHNT and CDR2 YENEEA. The CDR3 is 15 amino acids. The trim removed 5 bases at V and 7 bases at J, leaving 11 bases unmatched. CDR3 bases: TGTGCCAGCAGCCCCGGACAGGGGGGTTCTGGGGAGCAGTACTTC. As protein: CASSPGQGGSGEQYF. The entire variable domain, with the rest obtained from reference TRBV11-3 and TRBJ2-7, is as follows: EAGVVQSPRYKIIEKKQPVAFWCNPISGHNTLYWYLQNLGQGPELLIRYENEEAVDDSQLPKDRFSAERLKGVDSTLKIQPAELGDSAVYLCASSPGQGGSGEQYFGPGTRLTVT.

The chain joins TRBV4-1 to TRBJ2-3; 9 bases match TRBD2. CDR1 is MGHRA and CDR2 is YSYEKL in the germline V gene. Trimming took 3 bases from V and 8 from J; bases not matched to a gene: 24. This CDR3 spans 20 amino acids. CDR3 coding DNA: TGCGCCAGCAGCCAGTCCTCAAGGGTAGCGGGGGCGCGCCAGGGGGTTACGCAGTATTTT. Protein sequence: CASSQSSRVAGARQGVTQYF.

The rearrangement links TRBV6-4 to TRBJ2-2; D remains ambiguous. The CDR3 spans 16 residues. V was trimmed by 9 bases and J by 1 base, leaving 18 bases between them. Germline V gene data show CDR1 as MRHNA and CDR2 as SNTAGT. The CDR3 loop is CARTRKPPQNTGELFF. Here the CDR3 DNA reads TGTGCCAGGACTCGAAAACCCCCACAGAACACCGGGGAGCTGTTTTTT.

The J gene is TRBJ2-3, the V gene TRBV7-2; D perhaps matches TRBD2 (5 bases). This CDR3 has 14 amino acids. Germline values: CDR1 SGHTA, CDR2 FQGNSA. V was cut by 0 bases and J by 5 bases, with 9 bases left in between. Here the CDR3 reads CASSLAGVLDTQYF. The CDR3 coding sequence is TGTGCCAGCAGCTTAGCGGGAGTTTTAGATACGCAGTATTTT.

The gene calls are TRBV5-1 and TRBJ2-2, with TRBD2 identical over 8 bases. With V trimmed by 1 base and J by 5 bases, 4 bases remained unmatched. CDR1 is SGHRS, CDR2 YFSETQ, per germline. CDR3 length: 15 residues. CDR3 sequence (DNA): TGCGCCAGCAGCTTGCAAGCGGGAGATACCGGGGAGCTGTTTTTT. Residues: CASSLQAGDTGELFF.

The CDR3 loop reads CASSDVPGTEAFF. Written as DNA, the CDR3 is TGCGCCAGCAGTGATGTACCGGGAACTGAAGCTTTCTTT. The V gene is TRBV10-1, the J gene TRBJ1-1, with D unresolved. V dropped 3 bases and J dropped 5 bases, with 10 bases sitting between them. Per germline, CDR1 WNHNN and CDR2 SYGVQD (reference sequence). The CDR3 has 13 residues.

V usage is TRBV27 and J usage is TRBJ2-7; D gene unclear. Trimming removed 4 bases from V and 0 bases from J, with 10 bases in between. CDR1 MNHEY and CDR2 SMNVEV come from the germline V gene (reference sequence). CDR3 length: 14 residues. The CDR3 region is CASSYYPRSYEQYF. CDR3 bases: TGTGCCAGCAGTTACTATCCTCGCTCCTACGAGCAGTACTTC.

This chain links TRBV9 with TRBJ2-3; no clear D gene. The CDR3 is 14 residues long. Germline CDR1 SGDLS, CDR2 YYNGEE. Trimming shortened V by 4 bases and J by 0 bases, and 9 bases separated the two germline ends. In DNA, the CDR3 is TGTGCCAGCAGCCCTGCAGGTAGCACAGATACGCAGTATTTT. Translating gives CASSPAGSTDTQYF.

The chain joins TRBV27 to TRBJ2-3; TRBD2 matches 8 bases. The length of the CDR3 is 13 residues. Trimming at V came to 7 bases and at J to 4 bases, leaving 4 bases not matched to a gene. Germline V CDR1 and CDR2: MNHEY, SMNVEV (reference sequence). CDR3 sequence reads: CASNREGSDTQYF. CDR3 in DNA: TGTGCCAGCAACCGGGAGGGGTCAGATACGCAGTATTTT.

The chain has TRBV7-2 and TRBJ2-1, with 7 bases aligning to TRBD2. V was clipped by 6 bases and J by 4 bases; unmatched bases: 9. CDR3 size: 15 residues. CDR1 and CDR2 from the germline V gene are SGHTA and FQGNSA. As DNA, the CDR3 is TGTGCCAGCAGTCGTCGTGGCGGGGGTTACAATGAGCAGTTCTTC. Amino acids: CASSRRGGGYNEQFF. The whole variable domain, filled in from reference TRBV7-2 and TRBJ2-1, reads GAGVSQSPSNKVTEKGKDVELRCDPISGHTALYWYRQSLGQGLEFLIYFQGNSAPDKSGLPSDRFSAERTGGSVSTLTIQRTQQEDSAVYLCASSRRGGGYNEQFFGPGTRLTVL.

This chain connects TRBV5-4 to TRBJ1-1; D might be TRBD1 (6 bases). Trimming cost V 7 bases and J 3 bases, with 10 bases left between them. This CDR3 is built from 12 residues. From germline, CDR1 is SGHNT and CDR2 YYREEE (reference sequence). The chain's CDR3 is CASPGADTEAFF. The DNA for the CDR3 is TGTGCCAGCCCGGGGGCTGACACTGAAGCTTTCTTT.

The chain is built from TRBV5-6 and TRBJ2-5; D is undetermined. The germline V and J ends were trimmed by 0 bases and 1 base, with 7 bases remaining between them. The germline gives CDR1 SGHDT, CDR2 YYEEEE. The CDR3 sequence is 14 residues long. The CDR3 sequence: CASSLVTGQETQYF. Here the CDR3 DNA reads TGTGCCAGCAGCTTGGTTACCGGCCAAGAGACCCAGTACTTC.

The chain employs TRBV7-9 and TRBJ2-7; either TRBD1 or TRBD2 may supply D (5 bases each). Germline CDR1 reads SEHNR; CDR2 reads FQNEAQ (reference sequence). This CDR3 is 15 amino acids long. Trimming cost V 0 bases and J 6 bases, with 15 bases left between them. CDR3 sequence (DNA): TGTGCCAGCAGCTTAGCGAGGACGGGGCCGGTCGAGCAGTACTTC. Amino acid sequence: CASSLARTGPVEQYF. The whole variable domain, filled in from reference TRBV7-9 and TRBJ2-7, reads DTGVSQNPRHKITKRGQNVTFRCDPISEHNRLYWYRQTLGQGPEFLTYFQNEAQLEKSRLLSDRFSAERPKGSFSTLEIQRTEQGDSAMYLCASSLARTGPVEQYFGPGTRLTVT.

CDR3 bases: TGTGCCAGCAGCCCCGGAGAGACCCAGTACTTC. It translates to CASSPGETQYF. This sequence joins TRBV11-1 and TRBJ2-5; D gene ambiguous. The CDR3 consists of 11 residues. V was cut by 5 bases and J by 4 bases, with 5 bases left in between. Germline CDR1 SGHAT, CDR2 FQDESV (reference sequence).

The chain couples TRBV10-3 to TRBJ2-1; 13 bases align to TRBD2. J gave up 8 bases and V 7 bases, and 5 bases lay outside the gene matches. The CDR3 is 14 residues long. Germline V gives CDR1 ENHRY, CDR2 SYGVKD. CDR3 amino acids: CAIKGLAGVDEQFF. CDR3 bases: TGTGCCATCAAAGGACTAGCGGGGGTTGATGAGCAGTTCTTC.

V is TRBV5-5 and J is TRBJ1-1; no clear D gene. Germline-derived CDR1 and CDR2 are SGHKS and YYEKEE (reference sequence). The ends were cut back, 0 bases at V and 5 bases at J, with 11 bases in the middle. The CDR3 spans 14 residues. Here the CDR3 DNA reads TGTGCCAGCAGCTTGGAGTACGGGTTGACTGAAGCTTTCTTT. It translates to CASSLEYGLTEAFF.

The J gene is TRBJ2-1, the V gene TRBV5-5, with D tentatively TRBD1 (6 bases). Germline CDR1 reads SGHKS; CDR2 reads YYEKEE (reference sequence). Trimming removed 7 bases at V and 6 bases at J, with 17 bases between. This CDR3 contains 14 residues. The CDR3 nucleotides are TGTGCCAGCGTATCCGAGTTGGACAGCAATGAGCAGTTCTTC. It is translated as CASVSELDSNEQFF.

V gene TRBV9 combines with J gene TRBJ1-6; maybe TRBD1 (5 bases). This CDR3 has 14 amino acids. The V gene lost 7 bases and the J gene lost 6 bases, with 14 bases spanning the gap. Germline V gene data show CDR1 as SGDLS and CDR2 as YYNGEE. CDR3 DNA: TGTGCCAGCGGGGGTAGTCGGCTTAATTCACCCCTCCACTTT. Translated: CASGGSRLNSPLHF.